Given below is one TCR beta chain in context. This sample stems from a study of blood T cell repertoires in COVID-19. As for the study in general: Acute-phase and convalescent COVID-19 samples originated in the United States, Italy and Spain. The analysed material was cDNA or gDNA that came from T cells, B-cell-depleted T cells, or PBMCs.

The germline CDR1 and CDR2 sequences are SNHLY and FYNNEI. Trimming took off 3 bases at V and 0 bases at J, with 15 bases between the two ends. The CDR3 has 16 amino acids. This table comes from immunoSEQ multiplex PCR, and its TCRdb copy is limited to in-frame clones, with some not included. The table shows some 160,000 clones, with approximately 90% occurring only once. This TCR came from a man aged 50 to 59 who had recovered from COVID-19. The gene calls are TRBV2 and TRBJ2-7; TRBD1 might be the D (6 bases). The sequencing sample was made of peripheral blood. DNA for the CDR3: TGTGCCAGCAGTGATCCCCGACAGGTCCCCTCCTACGAGCAGTACTTC. Amino acid sequence: CASSDPRQVPSYEQYF.